One sample yielded the 30 T cell receptor beta chains listed below, sequenced in a study of blood T cell repertoires in COVID-19 (dated by TCRdb to 2018 to 2021). The library was produced with the immunoSEQ multiplex PCR assay. Drawn from immuneACCESS, this table holds only the in-frame rearrangements with V and J called that TCRdb kept. Clones are partly lost; checked studies trace under half to an unresolved V gene and leave the rest unexplained. The sample profile shows some 130,000 clones; approximately 90% of them were found once. Around 2.9% of the sample goes to the ten largest clones. The sequencing sample was made of peripheral blood. These receptors came from a man aged 55 to 70 with active or convalescent COVID-19.

The genes are TRBV19 and TRBJ1-1; D unresolved. V was shortened by 6 bases and J by 1 base, with 12 bases between the two germline ends. Germline values: CDR1 LNHDA, CDR2 SQIVND (reference sequence). The CDR3 is 14 amino acids. The CDR3 is CASRAPDTNTEAFF. CDR3 in DNA: TGTGCCAGTAGGGCACCCGACACGAACACTGAAGCTTTCTTT.

The chain has TRBV2 and TRBJ1-1; no reliable D call. Between the trimmed V and J ends, which lost 5 bases and 1 base, there was a span of 8 bases. Per the germline V gene, CDR1 is SNHLY and CDR2 is FYNNEI. The CDR3 length is 13 residues. The CDR3 DNA reads TGTGCCAGCAGTTTACGGGAGAACACTGAAGCTTTCTTT. It yields the protein CASSLRENTEAFF.

This chain uses TRBV10-2 with TRBJ2-7, with 12 bases aligning to TRBD1. From germline, CDR1 is WSHSY and CDR2 SAAADI. J was trimmed by 2 bases and V by 3 bases; bases with no gene match: 8. The CDR3 contains 17 residues. CDR3 nucleotide sequence: TGCGCCAGCAGTGACGGTTTTGGGACAGGGGGCCCCTACGAGCAGTACTTC. Its protein is CASSDGFGTGGPYEQYF.

This chain connects TRBV28 to TRBJ1-2; a weak D match, TRBD1 (5 bases). V lost 5 bases to trimming and J lost 6 bases, with 19 bases between them. The CDR3 totals 15 residues. CDR1 MDHEN and CDR2 SYDVKM come from the germline V gene. This chain's CDR3 is CASSPSAGRKDGYTF. CDR3 coding DNA: TGTGCCAGCAGTCCTTCCGCGGGGCGCAAGGATGGCTACACCTTC.

The chain carries TRBV3-1 (or the pseudogene TRBV3-2) and TRBJ1-5; D possibly corresponds to TRBD1 (5 bases). This CDR3 is 12 amino acids long. V gave up 2 bases and J gave up 7 bases, with 6 bases separating them. Per germline, CDR1 LGHDT and CDR2 YNNKEL (reference sequence). In DNA, the CDR3 is TGTGCCAGCAGCCAACAGGGCCAGCCCCAGCATTTT. This sequence encodes CASSQQGQPQHF.

The chain combines TRBV11-2 with TRBJ1-2, with D maybe TRBD1 (6 bases). Looked up from germline, CDR1 is SGHAT and CDR2 is FQNNGV. V lost 1 base to trimming and J lost 4 bases, with 13 bases between them. The CDR3 is 15 amino acids. The chain's CDR3 is CASSLGRDISYGYTF. For the CDR3, the DNA is TGTGCCAGCAGCTTAGGACGGGACATATCCTATGGCTACACCTTC. Drawing the rest from reference TRBV11-2 and TRBJ1-2, the complete variable domain is EAGVAQSPRYKIIEKRQSVAFWCNPISGHATLYWYQQILGQGPKLLIQFQNNGVVDDSQLPKDRFSAERLKGVDSTLKIQPAKLEDSAVYLCASSLGRDISYGYTFGSGTRLTVV.

The V gene is TRBV3-1 (or the pseudogene TRBV3-2), the J gene TRBJ2-1; D not certain. CDR3 length: 14 residues. Germline-derived CDR1 and CDR2 are LGHDT and YNNKEL (reference sequence). The V end lost 5 bases, the J end lost 4 bases, and 12 bases lay between the germline ends. The DNA for the CDR3 is TGTGCCAGCAGCTTCCGAGGAGCTTACAATGAGCAGTTCTTC. Amino acids: CASSFRGAYNEQFF.

The V gene is TRBV30, the J gene TRBJ2-5; 12 nucleotides match TRBD2. CDR3 length: 18 amino acids. V dropped 4 bases and J dropped 0; count of bases not matched to a gene: 12. Germline V gene lookup returns CDR1 GTSNPN and CDR2 SVGIG (reference sequence). As DNA, the CDR3 is TGTGCCTGGATTCAAGGTCGGGCTAGCGGGAGGGACCAAGAGACCCAGTACTTC. It specifies CAWIQGRASGRDQETQYF.

The genes are TRBV14 and TRBJ2-2; 7 bases map to TRBD1. Germline CDR1 reads SGHDN; CDR2 reads FVKESK. The V and J ends lost 1 base and 2 bases, in that order; junction bases with no gene match: 7. The CDR3 extends over 17 amino acids. The CDR3 nucleotides are TGTGCCAGCAGCCAAGTCATGGTAGGGGGCAACACCGGGGAGCTGTTTTTT. Encoded protein: CASSQVMVGGNTGELFF. Full variable domain (rest looked up from reference TRBV14 and TRBJ2-2): EAGVTQFPSHSVIEKGQTVTLRCDPISGHDNLYWYRRVMGKEIKFLLHFVKESKQDESGMPNNRFLAERTGGTYSTLKVQPAELEDSGVYFCASSQVMVGGNTGELFFGEGSRLTVL.

This rearrangement joins TRBV19 to TRBJ1-2, with TRBD1 matching over 10 bases. Germline CDR1 reads LNHDA; CDR2 reads SQIVND (reference sequence). V was clipped by 4 bases and J by 2 bases; unmatched bases: 4. CDR3 length equals 15 residues. DNA for the CDR3: TGTGCCAGTAGTACCCCGGGACAGGGGAACTATGGCTACACCTTC. It is translated as CASSTPGQGNYGYTF. Based on the CDR3 plus reference TRBV19 and TRBJ1-2, the full variable domain is DGGITQSPKYLFRKEGQNVTLSCEQNLNHDAMYWYRQDPGQGLRLIYYSQIVNDFQKGDIAEGYSVSREKKESFPLTVTSAQKNPTAFYLCASSTPGQGNYGYTFGSGTRLTVV.

The gene calls are TRBV4-1 and TRBJ2-3; D is perhaps TRBD1 (5 bases). CDR1 and CDR2 from the germline V gene are MGHRA and YSYEKL. The CDR3 is 15 residues long. Trimming pared 3 bases from V and 0 bases from J, leaving 10 bases between. CDR3 nucleotides: TGCGCCAGCAGCCACAGGGCGTCTAGCACAGATACGCAGTATTTT. Translation gives CASSHRASSTDTQYF.

The V gene is TRBV15, the J gene TRBJ1-4, with D maybe TRBD1 (5 bases). Trimming removed 1 base at V and 8 bases at J, with 8 bases between. The CDR3 totals 13 residues. Germline V gene lookup returns CDR1 LNHNV and CDR2 YYDKDF (reference sequence). The CDR3 sequence is CATSRARGEKLFF. In DNA, the CDR3 is TGTGCCACCAGCAGAGCTAGGGGAGAAAAACTGTTTTTT.

This rearrangement joins TRBV11-2 to TRBJ1-3; D ambiguous. This CDR3 spans 15 amino acids. V lost 5 bases, J lost 0 bases, and 11 bases lay in between. Germline CDR1 SGHAT, CDR2 FQNNGV. CDR3 sequence (DNA): TGTGCCAGCAGCAAAACCCACAGCTCTGGAAACACCATATATTTT. The encoded protein is CASSKTHSSGNTIYF.

The chain is built from TRBV7-2 and TRBJ2-3, with D tentatively TRBD1 (6 bases). The germline gives CDR1 SGHTA, CDR2 FQGNSA. Trimming removed 5 bases from V and 3 bases from J, with 12 bases in between. This CDR3 has 14 residues. CDR3 DNA: TGTGCCAGCAGCGTAACAGGGAAGACAGATACGCAGTATTTT. Translation: CASSVTGKTDTQYF.

The chain employs TRBV10-3 and TRBJ1-4; 7 nucleotides match TRBD1. Germline lookup yields CDR1 ENHRY and CDR2 SYGVKD. The CDR3 loop spans 14 amino acids. V lost 10 bases and J lost 14; bases outside the gene matches: 19. CDR3: CATSDRANPPILFF. The CDR3 DNA reads TGTGCCACTTCAGACAGGGCCAACCCCCCAATTCTGTTTTTT.

This clone was recorded only once. The DNA of the CDR3 is TGTGCCACCATTGGATTCGGGACTAGCGGATCGAGAGAGCAGTACTTC. It yields the protein CATIGFGTSGSREQYF. The chain joins TRBV7-2 to TRBJ2-7, with 11 bases lining up with TRBD2. Unmatched junction bases numbered 18, after V lost 10 bases and J lost 7 bases. Germline V lookup: CDR1 SGHTA, CDR2 FQGNSA. The CDR3 contains 16 residues.

The V gene is TRBV5-6, the J gene TRBJ2-1, with 10 bases that match TRBD2. CDR3 length equals 13 residues. With 2 bases clipped from V and 8 bases from J, the junction kept 1 base outside the gene matches. The germline gives CDR1 SGHDT, CDR2 YYEEEE. DNA of the CDR3: TGTGCCAGCAGCTTCCTAGCGGGAGATGAGCAGTTCTTC. Translated: CASSFLAGDEQFF.

This clone appeared a single time. This chain joins TRBV7-9 and TRBJ1-4; 8 bases agree with TRBD1. Germline V CDR1 and CDR2: SEHNR, FQNEAQ (reference sequence). The ends lost 3 bases at V and 6 bases at J; junction bases unmatched: 9. This CDR3 region has 16 residues. CDR3 sequence reads: CASSFPRTGMDEKLFF. The DNA for the CDR3 is TGTGCCAGCAGCTTCCCCCGGACAGGGATGGATGAAAAACTGTTTTTT. The full variable domain, its missing parts supplied by reference TRBV7-9 and TRBJ1-4, is DTGVSQNPRHKITKRGQNVTFRCDPISEHNRLYWYRQTLGQGPEFLTYFQNEAQLEKSRLLSDRFSAERPKGSFSTLEIQRTEQGDSAMYLCASSFPRTGMDEKLFFGSGTQLSVL.

This chain uses TRBV6-5 with TRBJ2-2; no clear D gene. The CDR3 length is 14 residues. Between the trimmed V and J ends, which lost 8 bases and 4 bases, there was a span of 14 bases. Germline lookup yields CDR1 MNHEY and CDR2 SVGAGI. Here the CDR3 DNA reads TGTGCCAGCGCTGGGCTGGTTGCCACCGGGGAGCTGTTTTTT. Residues: CASAGLVATGELFF.

As DNA, the CDR3 is TGTGCCAGCAGTTTAAGCCGCCTTAATGAAAAACTGTTTTTT. It is translated as CASSLSRLNEKLFF. The V call is TRBV6-5, the J call TRBJ1-4; D is unclear. The CDR3 covers 14 residues. Germline V lookup: CDR1 MNHEY, CDR2 SVGAGI. Trimming removed 4 bases at V and 4 bases at J, with 10 bases between.

This sequence joins TRBV19 and TRBJ1-4; TRBD1 matches at 7 bases. The V gene's germline CDR1 is LNHDA and CDR2 SQIVND (reference sequence). The CDR3 totals 12 residues. After removal of 6 bases from V and 8 bases from J, the junction contained 3 bases not matched to a gene. The CDR3 DNA sequence: TGTGCCAGTAGAATGGGACAGGAAAAACTGTTTTTT. Translation: CASRMGQEKLFF.

The chain carries TRBV19 and TRBJ2-7; no clear D gene. Germline CDR1 and CDR2: LNHDA and SQIVND (reference sequence). The CDR3 is made up of 17 amino acids. Trimming removed 7 bases at V and 1 base at J, with 23 bases between. The CDR3 DNA reads as TGTGCCAGTACCCTAGGAGCGTTACCTCCCTCATCCTACGAGCAGTACTTC. Translating it yields CASTLGALPPSSYEQYF.

The chain uses TRBV19 and TRBJ1-1; 10 bases fit TRBD1. J lost 5 bases, V lost 6 bases, and 9 bases had no gene match. The CDR3 totals 15 residues. Germline V gene lookup returns CDR1 LNHDA and CDR2 SQIVND (reference sequence). The CDR3 region has the DNA TGTGCCAGTAGGAGTACCGGGACAGGGGAAACTGAAGCTTTCTTT. Its translation is CASRSTGTGETEAFF.

The genes are TRBV13 and TRBJ1-2; 12 bases are a match to TRBD1. The V segment lost 5 bases and the J segment 6 bases; nucleotides outside the gene matches: 4. The CDR3 covers 14 residues. Germline CDR1 PRHDT, CDR2 FYEKMQ (reference sequence). CDR3 residues: CASSGDRGLNGYTF. DNA for the CDR3: TGTGCCAGCAGCGGGGACAGGGGGCTAAATGGCTACACCTTC.

The CDR3 sequence: CASSSPRGLAGSYNEQFF. Here the CDR3 DNA reads TGTGCCAGCAGCTCCCCCCGAGGACTAGCGGGGTCCTACAATGAGCAGTTCTTC. The chain recombines TRBV11-2 with TRBJ2-1; 12 nucleotides match TRBD2. The V gene end was trimmed by 4 bases and the J gene end by 1 base; junction bases not matched to a gene: 8. This CDR3 is built from 18 residues. The germline gives CDR1 SGHAT, CDR2 FQNNGV. The full variable domain, completed using reference TRBV11-2 and TRBJ2-1, is EAGVAQSPRYKIIEKRQSVAFWCNPISGHATLYWYQQILGQGPKLLIQFQNNGVVDDSQLPKDRFSAERLKGVDSTLKIQPAKLEDSAVYLCASSSPRGLAGSYNEQFFGPGTRLTVL.

The chain employs TRBV5-1 and TRBJ1-1, with D possibly TRBD1 on 5 matching bases. V lost 0 bases and J lost 3, with 6 bases in between. CDR3 length: 13 residues. Per the germline V gene, CDR1 is SGHRS and CDR2 is YFSETQ. The CDR3 DNA sequence: TGCGCCAGCAGCTTGGCCAGGGACACTGAAGCTTTCTTT. This codes for CASSLARDTEAFF. Full variable domain (rest looked up from reference TRBV5-1 and TRBJ1-1): KAGVTQTPRYLIKTRGQQVTLSCSPISGHRSVSWYQQTPGQGLQFLFEYFSETQRNKGNFPGRFSGRQFSNSRSEMNVSTLELGDSALYLCASSLARDTEAFFGQGTRLTVV.

The chain employs TRBV5-5 and TRBJ1-3, with no clear D. The CDR3 sequence is 15 residues long. V was clipped by 4 bases and J by 6 bases, with 17 bases between them. Germline assignment: CDR1 SGHKS and CDR2 YYEKEE (reference sequence). CDR3 DNA: TGTGCCAGCAGCCCTTCGCCCGGAGCGGAAAACACCATATATTTT. Translating gives CASSPSPGAENTIYF.

This sequence joins TRBV30 and TRBJ1-1; D might be TRBD1 (5 bases). Trimming pared 2 bases from V and 5 bases from J, leaving 6 bases between. CDR1 and CDR2 from the germline V gene are GTSNPN and SVGIG (reference sequence). This CDR3 region has 11 residues. CDR3 residues: CAWSRGTEAFF. The CDR3 nucleotides read TGTGCCTGGAGTCGGGGGACTGAAGCTTTCTTT.

This chain connects TRBV5-1 to TRBJ2-6; 7 bases match TRBD1. Germline V CDR1 and CDR2: SGHRS, YFSETQ. After removal of 4 bases from V and 0 bases from J, the junction contained 4 bases not matched to a gene. The CDR3 has 16 amino acids. The CDR3 is CASSKGQLSGANVLTF. The CDR3, as DNA: TGCGCCAGCAGCAAGGGACAGCTCTCTGGGGCCAACGTCCTGACTTTC. Variable domain in full (rest from reference TRBV5-1 and TRBJ2-6): KAGVTQTPRYLIKTRGQQVTLSCSPISGHRSVSWYQQTPGQGLQFLFEYFSETQRNKGNFPGRFSGRQFSNSRSEMNVSTLELGDSALYLCASSKGQLSGANVLTFGAGSRLTVL.

V usage is TRBV27 and J usage is TRBJ2-7, with 10 nucleotides matching TRBD2. This CDR3 comprises 13 residues. The V and J ends lost 6 bases and 6 bases, in that order; junction bases with no gene match: 5. CDR1 MNHEY and CDR2 SMNVEV come from the germline V gene (reference sequence). The CDR3 DNA reads TGTGCCAGCAGGGGAACTAGCGGGACCGAGCAGTACTTC. This codes for CASRGTSGTEQYF.